A selection of T cell receptor beta chains follows, all from one sample in a study of cytomegalovirus exposure and HLA in healthy donors. The protocol was immunoSEQ multiplex PCR, while the TCRdb copy is restricted to in-frame clones and leaves out a portion. The table lists about 140,000 clones, 70% to 85% of them singletons. Source material: PBMCs. The receptors come from a man aged 25-45 years in good health and CMV-seropositive. CDR3s include the opening cysteine and the closing phenylalanine or tryptophan. A D gene is named only where the DNA matches it firmly. Where a row states a size, it is once, few, many or the class of an expanded clone; other rows omit it.

abundance	d_gene	j_gene	v_gene	CDR3aa	CDR3nt
-	-	TRBJ2-1	TRBV7-8	CASSAQRGSYNEQFF	TGTGCCAGCAGCGCCCAAAGGGGCTCCTACAATGAGCAGTTCTTC
-	-	TRBJ2-1	TRBV11-2	CASSQGEGGNEQFF	TGTGCCAGCAGCCAAGGCGAGGGCGGGAATGAGCAGTTCTTC
few	-	TRBJ1-1	TRBV6-5	CASSSPGGPNTEAFF	TGTGCCAGCAGTTCCCCCGGCGGCCCTAACACTGAAGCTTTCTTT
-	TRBD1	TRBJ2-7	TRBV6-5	CASSYQDRESSYEQYF	TGTGCCAGCAGTTACCAGGACAGGGAGAGCTCCTACGAGCAGTACTTC
-	TRBD2	TRBJ2-1	TRBV9	CASSAGTSGVPKNEQFF	TGTGCCAGCAGCGCCGGGACTAGCGGGGTCCCAAAGAATGAGCAGTTCTTC
-	-	TRBJ2-5	TRBV6-5	CASSYGLYRGGETQYF	TGTGCCAGCAGTTACGGATTGTACAGGGGGGGAGAGACCCAGTACTTC
once	TRBD1	TRBJ2-7	TRBV28	CASSPDRGIGPYEQYF	TGTGCCAGCAGCCCAGACAGGGGGATCGGGCCCTACGAGCAGTACTTC
few	-	TRBJ1-4	TRBV7-8	CASSSTPTNEKLFF	TGTGCCAGCAGCTCAACACCGACAAATGAAAAACTGTTTTTT
-	-	TRBJ2-3	TRBV20-1	CSAYLDTQYF	TGCAGTGCTTATCTCGATACGCAGTATTTT
few	-	TRBJ2-7	TRBV4-1	CASSHVLSEVYEQYF	TGCGCCAGCAGCCACGTACTGTCAGAGGTCTACGAGCAGTACTTC
-	-	TRBJ2-5	TRBV28	CASSQVGLLVKETQYF	TGTGCCAGCAGCCAGGTTGGACTGCTAGTTAAGGAGACCCAGTACTTC
once	-	TRBJ1-6	TRBV13	CASSSQGQSFGSLHF	TGTGCCAGCAGCTCCCAAGGACAGTCTTTTGGGTCCCTCCACTTT
-	TRBD1	TRBJ1-6	TRBV11-3	CASSTRDRHNSPLHF	TGTGCCAGCAGCACCCGGGACAGACATAATTCACCCCTCCACTTT
-	TRBD1	TRBJ2-1	TRBV7-3	CASSFKWTGSSYNEQFF	TGTGCCAGCAGCTTCAAATGGACAGGGAGTTCCTACAATGAGCAGTTCTTC
-	TRBD2	TRBJ2-1	TRBV5-1	CASSLADAGASNEQFF	TGCGCCAGCAGCTTGGCCGATGCGGGAGCCTCCAATGAGCAGTTCTTC
-	-	TRBJ2-2	TRBV6-6	CASSTTGNTGELFF	TGTGCCAGCAGTACGACAGGGAACACCGGGGAGCTGTTTTTT
-	-	TRBJ2-7	TRBV18	CASSPLMGTGSMTYEQYF	TGTGCCAGCTCACCACTCATGGGCACAGGGTCAATGACCTACGAGCAGTACTTC
-	-	TRBJ2-2	TRBV28	CASRYNTGELFF	TGTGCCAGCAGGTATAACACCGGGGAGCTGTTTTTT
-	-	TRBJ2-1	TRBV28	CASSLSYEQFF	TGTGCCAGCAGTTTGTCCTACGAGCAGTTCTTC
-	-	TRBJ2-2	TRBV5-1	CASSLDGGPGELFF	TGCGCCAGCAGCTTGGATGGGGGCCCCGGGGAGCTGTTTTTT
-	-	TRBJ2-3	TRBV10-1	CASSGPRGKGSTDTQYF	TGCGCCAGCAGTGGCCCGCGGGGAAAAGGAAGCACAGATACGCAGTATTTT
-	-	TRBJ1-5	TRBV19	CASSIDRGKNQPQHF	TGTGCCAGTAGTATAGATCGGGGAAAAAATCAGCCCCAGCATTTT
-	TRBD2	TRBJ2-3	TRBV2	CASRIAGGMTDTQYF	TGTGCCAGCAGGATCGCGGGAGGAATGACAGATACGCAGTATTTT
-	TRBD2	TRBJ2-1	TRBV2	CASSERAGGNYNEQFF	TGTGCCAGCAGTGAACGGGCGGGGGGGAACTACAATGAGCAGTTCTTC
-	-	TRBJ2-1	TRBV19	CASKPLAGSNWREQFF	TGTGCCAGTAAGCCCCTTGCAGGCTCGAACTGGCGTGAGCAGTTCTTC
-	TRBD2	TRBJ2-5	TRBV18	CASSPNRGTSGVETQYF	TGTGCCAGCTCACCGAACAGGGGGACTAGCGGGGTAGAGACCCAGTACTTC
many	-	TRBJ1-5	TRBV5-6	CASSPRAQHF	TGTGCCAGCAGCCCCCGGGCCCAGCATTTT
-	-	TRBJ2-6	TRBV18	CASSPSLSGANVLTF	TGTGCCAGCTCACCATCCTTATCTGGGGCCAACGTCCTGACTTTC
-	-	TRBJ1-5	TRBV7-8	CASSGGGYQPQHF	TGTGCCAGCAGTGGGGGAGGTTATCAGCCCCAGCATTTT
-	-	TRBJ1-4	TRBV28	CASSRRGSTNEKLFF	TGTGCCAGCAGCCGTCGGGGTTCAACTAATGAAAAACTGTTTTTT
-	-	TRBJ2-1	TRBV7-9	CASSSNRAEGASYNEQFF	TGTGCCAGCAGCTCCAATCGGGCCGAGGGCGCCTCCTACAATGAGCAGTTCTTC
-	-	TRBJ1-2	TRBV27	CASSFGQGIGYTF	TGTGCCAGCAGTTTTGGTCAGGGAATTGGCTACACCTTC
once	-	TRBJ1-2	TRBV4-2	CASSQEQEGGYGYTF	TGTGCCAGCAGCCAAGAACAGGAAGGAGGGTATGGCTACACCTTC
-	-	TRBJ2-7	TRBV5-8	CASSLDRVGREQYF	TGTGCCAGCAGCTTGGACCGGGTGGGGCGGGAGCAGTACTTC
-	TRBD1	TRBJ1-2	TRBV7-9	CASSLVGTGPTAGGYTF	TGTGCCAGCAGCTTAGTGGGGACAGGGCCCACGGCCGGTGGCTACACCTTC
-	-	TRBJ1-5	TRBV6-5	CASSYSTKSLEHF	TGTGCCAGCAGTTACTCGACAAAGTCCCTGGAGCATTTT
few	-	TRBJ2-2	TRBV25-1	CASGGYLNTGELFF	TGTGCCAGCGGCGGATACCTGAACACCGGGGAGCTGTTTTTT
-	TRBD1	TRBJ2-7	TRBV18	CASSLVGQLEQYF	TGTGCCAGCTCACTTGTGGGACAGCTTGAGCAGTACTTC
-	TRBD2	TRBJ2-1	TRBV11-3	CASSLAGTSGSYNEQFF	TGTGCCAGCAGCTTAGCGGGGACTAGCGGGTCTTACAATGAGCAGTTCTTC
-	-	TRBJ1-2	TRBV30	CAWSYTIYGYTF	TGTGCCTGGAGCTATACTATCTATGGCTACACCTTC
few	-	TRBJ1-3	TRBV7-6	CASSPGGGRNSGNTIYF	TGTGCCAGCAGCCCCGGCGGGGGCAGGAATTCTGGAAACACCATATATTTT
few	-	TRBJ2-3	TRBV7-9	CASSLASRPDTQYF	TGTGCCAGCAGCTTAGCTTCTAGGCCCGATACGCAGTATTTT
-	TRBD1	TRBJ2-1	TRBV5-4	CASSPGTVNEQFF	TGTGCCAGCAGCCCGGGGACAGTCAATGAGCAGTTCTTC
-	-	TRBJ1-1	TRBV18	CASSSSQGTEAFF	TGTGCCAGCTCGAGTTCCCAGGGAACTGAAGCTTTCTTT
-	TRBD2	TRBJ2-1	TRBV5-5	CASSLGARHAGDEQFF	TGTGCCAGCAGCTTGGGTGCGCGACACGCGGGGGATGAGCAGTTCTTC
-	TRBD2	TRBJ2-1	TRBV10-3	CATEGAAGVTYNEQFF	TGTGCCACCGAAGGGGCAGCGGGAGTTACCTACAATGAGCAGTTCTTC
once	TRBD1	TRBJ2-6	TRBV5-1	CASSGGTGVSGANVLTF	TGCGCCAGCAGCGGGGGGACAGGGGTCTCTGGGGCCAACGTCCTGACTTTC
few	-	TRBJ1-4	TRBV28	CASCSLFEKLFF	TGTGCCAGTTGTTCCTTGTTTGAGAAACTGTTTTTT
-	-	TRBJ2-1	TRBV19	CASSIGLAPEQFF	TGTGCCAGTAGTATCGGGCTAGCGCCCGAGCAGTTCTTC
-	-	TRBJ1-1	TRBV4-1	CASSQRGVPRTEAFF	TGCGCCAGCAGCCAGCGGGGAGTCCCGCGGACTGAAGCTTTCTTT
-	-	TRBJ1-2	TRBV6-1	CASSEVIDGYTF	TGTGCCAGCAGTGAAGTAATCGATGGCTACACCTTC